The 29 T cell receptor beta chains below were found in one sample sequenced in a study of early T cells in non-severe SARS-CoV-2 infection. Using its own MiXCR run on the 5' RACE reads, TCRdb lists one record per CDR3 protein. The sample holds some 44,000 distinct CDR3 sequences; approximately 6.2% are singletons and the top ten take approximately 8.4%. This specimen consisted of whole blood, obtained at baseline. The receptor set was obtained from an adult who was a healthcare worker with PCR-confirmed SARS-CoV-2 infection or an uninfected control (not recorded which).

This clonotype was found many times. The V gene is TRBV11-2, the J gene TRBJ2-7, with TRBD2 as a possible D gene (6 bases). This CDR3 spans 14 amino acids. The V end lost 4 bases, the J end lost 5 bases, and 15 bases lay between the germline ends. In germline, CDR1 is SGHAT, CDR2 FQNNGV. CDR3 nucleotides: TGTGCCAGCAGCTCTAGACTAGTTACAGACGAGCAGTACTTC. It translates to CASSSRLVTDEQYF.

This clonotype has at least ten counts. The chain employs TRBV7-8 and TRBJ2-3; no definite D call. The CDR3 runs 14 residues. The V end lost 5 bases, the J end lost 3 bases, and 12 bases lay between the germline ends. Germline values: CDR1 SGHVS, CDR2 FQNEAQ. The CDR3 protein is CASSPDVNTDTQYF. The CDR3 DNA reads as TGTGCCAGCAGCCCCGATGTGAATACAGATACGCAGTATTTT.

The chain uses TRBV12-3 or TRBV12-4 and TRBJ2-1; D perhaps matches TRBD2 (6 bases). This CDR3 is built from 15 residues. V was pared by 3 bases and J by 0 bases, with 9 bases between. The CDR3 nucleotides read TGTGCCAGCAGTTTGGGGGGATACTCCTACAATGAGCAGTTCTTC. Translating it yields CASSLGGYSYNEQFF.

The table lists this clonotype with many counts. V gene TRBV5-1 combines with J gene TRBJ2-5; unclear D gene. With 0 bases removed from V and 1 base from J, the gap between germline ends came to 10 bases. Germline CDR1 is SGHRS and CDR2 is YFSETQ. CDR3 length: 15 amino acids. The CDR3 region has the DNA TGCGCCAGCAGCTTGGCCCTCCTGGCCCAAGAGACCCAGTACTTC. It is translated as CASSLALLAQETQYF. The whole variable domain, remainder taken from reference TRBV5-1 and TRBJ2-5, is KAGVTQTPRYLIKTRGQQVTLSCSPISGHRSVSWYQQTPGQGLQFLFEYFSETQRNKGNFPGRFSGRQFSNSRSEMNVSTLELGDSALYLCASSLALLAQETQYFGPGTRLLVL.

In this sample, this clonotype turned up a few times. The chain employs TRBV28 and TRBJ2-5; 11 bases map to TRBD1. The V segment lost 6 bases and the J segment 2 bases; nucleotides outside the gene matches: 5. CDR3 length: 15 residues. Germline CDR1 reads MDHEN; CDR2 reads SYDVKM. CDR3 DNA sequence: TGTGCCAGCAGGGGCCGGGACAGGGGGCAAGAGACCCAGTACTTC. Amino acids: CASRGRDRGQETQYF.

The table lists this clonotype with many counts. The DNA of the CDR3 is TGTGCCAGCAGCTTAGAGACCCCAGGGGGCTCGCAGTATTTT. Residues: CASSLETPGGSQYF. The rearrangement links TRBV7-9 to TRBJ2-3; 8 nucleotides match TRBD1. After removal of 1 base from V and 10 bases from J, the junction contained 7 bases not matched to a gene. The CDR3 sequence is 14 residues long. CDR1 is SEHNR and CDR2 is FQNEAQ in the germline V gene (reference sequence).

This clonotype was recorded a few times. The CDR3 DNA sequence: TGTGCCAGCAGCCCTAGGGGGCCCTACGAGCAGTACTTC. Its translation is CASSPRGPYEQYF. V gene TRBV7-2 combines with J gene TRBJ2-7; 7 positions agree with TRBD1. CDR3 length: 13 residues. Trimming removed 5 bases from V and 2 bases from J; junction bases left unmatched: 3. Germline-derived CDR1 and CDR2 are SGHTA and FQGNSA.

This clonotype was detected ten times or more. The chain is built from TRBV11-2 and TRBJ2-1; 12 bases are a match to TRBD2. J was trimmed by 7 bases and V by 2 bases; bases with no gene match: 15. The CDR3 is made up of 19 amino acids. Germline V gene data show CDR1 as SGHAT and CDR2 as FQNNGV. CDR3 protein: CASSLLATSGGSRRNEQFF. CDR3 coding DNA: TGTGCCAGCAGCTTACTTGCGACTAGCGGGGGCTCCAGACGGAATGAGCAGTTCTTC.

The chain carries TRBV20-1 and TRBJ2-1; no definite D call. The CDR3 is 12 amino acids. V lost 7 bases and J lost 0, with 7 bases in between. The V gene's germline CDR1 is DFQATT and CDR2 SNEGSKA (reference sequence). The CDR3 region is CSVLPSYNEQFF. CDR3 sequence (DNA): TGCAGTGTACTACCCTCCTACAATGAGCAGTTCTTC.

This clonotype came up many times. This rearrangement joins TRBV12-3 or TRBV12-4 to TRBJ2-3; 7 nucleotides line up with TRBD1. The CDR3 loop spans 12 amino acids. J was trimmed by 8 bases and V by 5 bases; bases with no gene match: 4. The CDR3 nucleotides read TGTGCCAGCAGTAGACAGGGTTCTACGCAGTATTTT. Translating gives CASSRQGSTQYF.

The chain uses TRBV5-4 and TRBJ2-3; D may be TRBD1 or TRBD2 (5 bases each). Germline CDR1 SGHNT, CDR2 YYREEE (reference sequence). The CDR3 is made up of 16 amino acids. Trimming shortened V by 4 bases and J by 2 bases, and 17 bases separated the two germline ends. The CDR3 coding sequence is TGTGCCAGCAGCCTAAAGGGACGGCCGATCACAGATACGCAGTATTTT. This sequence encodes CASSLKGRPITDTQYF.

The sample holds many counts of this clonotype. V and J are TRBV11-1 and TRBJ2-4; 7 nucleotides line up with TRBD2. V shed 2 bases, J shed 0 bases, and the junction held 4 bases outside the gene matches. Looked up from germline, CDR1 is SGHAT and CDR2 is FQDESV (reference sequence). CDR3 length equals 16 residues. Here the CDR3 DNA reads TGTGCCAGCAGCTTAAGCGGGGCGCTAGCCAAAAACATTCAGTACTTC. Its translation is CASSLSGALAKNIQYF.

This clonotype was recorded many times. V and J are TRBV12-3 or TRBV12-4 and TRBJ1-5; D is uncertain. With 5 bases removed from V and 2 bases from J, the gap between germline ends came to 19 bases. The CDR3 is 17 amino acids. CDR3 region: CASSRRHGSAGNQPQHF. The CDR3 nucleotides read TGTGCCAGCAGTCGCCGCCACGGTTCTGCAGGCAATCAGCCCCAGCATTTT.

This clonotype has ten or more counts. CDR3 sequence (DNA): TGCAGTGCTAGTGGACTAGCGGGGGACAATGAGCAGTTCTTC. Protein product: CSASGLAGDNEQFF. The chain uses TRBV20-1 and TRBJ2-1; 13 bases map to TRBD2. Germline V gene lookup returns CDR1 DFQATT and CDR2 SNEGSKA (reference sequence). This CDR3 is built from 14 residues. The trim removed 3 bases at V and 5 bases at J, leaving 1 base unmatched.

This clonotype was counted many times. The chain links TRBV9 to TRBJ1-5; 7 nucleotides match TRBD1. Germline V gene lookup returns CDR1 SGDLS and CDR2 YYNGEE. CDR3 length: 15 residues. With V trimmed by 0 bases and J by 4 bases, 4 bases remained unmatched. The CDR3 bases are TGTGCCAGCAGCGTAGGATTGGACAGGAATCAGCCCCAGCATTTT. Encoded protein: CASSVGLDRNQPQHF.

In this sample, this clonotype turned up many times. The rearrangement joins TRBV6-1 to TRBJ2-7, with TRBD1 as a possible D gene (6 bases). This CDR3 contains 15 residues. In germline, CDR1 is MNHNS, CDR2 SASEGT. Trimming removed 5 bases from V and 1 base from J, with 15 bases in between. CDR3 bases: TGTGCCAGCAGTACCGTGACAGGAGGATCCTACGAGCAGTACTTC. This sequence encodes CASSTVTGGSYEQYF.

This clonotype was observed at least ten times. The V and J genes are TRBV12-3 or TRBV12-4 and TRBJ2-3; 8 nucleotides match TRBD1. The CDR3 contains 15 residues. V gave up 6 bases and J gave up 3 bases; unmatched junction bases: 8. The CDR3 reads CASSRGQGLTDTQYF. The CDR3 coding sequence is TGTGCCAGCAGCCGAGGACAGGGTTTAACAGATACGCAGTATTTT.

This sequence joins TRBV7-6 and TRBJ2-5; D is unresolved. The CDR3 consists of 15 residues. V was shortened by 0 bases and J by 1 base, with 9 bases between the two germline ends. Germline lookup yields CDR1 SGHVS and CDR2 FNYEAQ. CDR3: CASSLARGIQETQYF. CDR3 in DNA: TGTGCCAGCAGCTTAGCACGAGGCATCCAAGAGACCCAGTACTTC. The complete variable domain, with remaining parts taken from reference TRBV7-6 and TRBJ2-5, reads GAGVSQSPRYKVTKRGQDVALRCDPISGHVSLYWYRQALGQGPEFLTYFNYEAQQDKSGLPNDRFSAERPEGSISTLTIQRTEQRDSAMYRCASSLARGIQETQYFGPGTRLLVL.

The chain is built from TRBV20-1 and TRBJ1-2; TRBD1 matches 11 bases. CDR3 length equals 16 residues. With 1 base clipped from V and 6 bases from J, the junction kept 10 bases outside the gene matches. CDR1 is DFQATT, CDR2 SNEGSKA, per germline (reference sequence). CDR3 loop: CSARAPKGQGGHGYTF. CDR3 coding DNA: TGCAGTGCTAGAGCTCCTAAGGGACAGGGGGGACATGGCTACACCTTC.

The chain employs TRBV7-9 and TRBJ2-1; TRBD1 might be the D (6 bases). The V and J ends lost 3 bases and 8 bases respectively, with 14 bases between them. This CDR3 is 14 amino acids long. In germline, CDR1 is SEHNR, CDR2 FQNEAQ (reference sequence). The chain's CDR3 is CASSFPTGNHEQFF. The CDR3 region has the DNA TGTGCCAGCAGCTTTCCTACAGGGAACCATGAGCAGTTCTTC.

V and J are TRBV7-2 and TRBJ1-1; D is undetermined. The CDR3 runs to 16 residues. The V end lost 1 base, the J end lost 1 base, and 13 bases lay between the germline ends. Germline lookup yields CDR1 SGHTA and CDR2 FQGNSA. The CDR3: CASSLEARQTNTEAFF. CDR3 in DNA: TGTGCCAGCAGCTTAGAGGCCCGGCAGACGAACACTGAAGCTTTCTTT.

This clonotype was picked up many times. The J gene is TRBJ2-1, the V gene TRBV4-3, with a tentative D call TRBD2 (5 bases). CDR3 length equals 17 residues. Germline V gives CDR1 LGHNA, CDR2 YSLEER. The germline V and J ends were trimmed by 0 bases and 0 bases, with 12 bases remaining between them. This CDR3 reads CASSQDVPLASYNEQFF. The CDR3 region has the DNA TGCGCCAGCAGCCAAGATGTTCCTCTAGCCTCCTACAATGAGCAGTTCTTC.

The chain uses TRBV27 and TRBJ2-3; TRBD2 aligns across 9 bases. The germline V gene has CDR1 MNHEY and CDR2 SMNVEV (reference sequence). The ends lost 6 bases at V and 2 bases at J; junction bases unmatched: 12. The CDR3 is 17 amino acids. The DNA for the CDR3 is TGTGCCAGCAGACCAATAGCGAGCGGGGGGCTCACAGATACGCAGTATTTT. This gives the protein CASRPIASGGLTDTQYF.

This clonotype was seen at least ten times. The CDR3 spells CASSDVQVTDTQYF. As DNA, the CDR3 is TGTGCCAGCAGTGACGTTCAGGTCACAGATACGCAGTATTTT. This chain joins TRBV2 and TRBJ2-3; D call uncertain. V dropped 3 bases and J dropped 2 bases, with 9 bases sitting between them. The CDR3 is 14 residues long. The germline V gene encodes CDR1 SNHLY and CDR2 FYNNEI.

The V call is TRBV12-3 or TRBV12-4, the J call TRBJ2-5, with a tentative D call TRBD2 (6 bases). The CDR3 is made up of 16 amino acids. V shed 6 bases and J shed 0 bases, with 17 bases lying between them. The CDR3 here is CASSQRGGPYQETQYF. In DNA form, the CDR3 reads TGTGCCAGCAGCCAACGGGGAGGCCCCTACCAAGAGACCCAGTACTTC.

There are a few counts of this clonotype. The CDR3 nucleotides are TGTGCCAGCAGTTTAGGGGGACTAGCACGAGAGACCCAGTACTTC. This translates into CASSLGGLARETQYF. The chain links TRBV27 to TRBJ2-5; 9 bases line up with TRBD2. The CDR3 runs 15 residues. Trimming at V came to 2 bases and at J to 4 bases, leaving 5 bases not matched to a gene. From germline, CDR1 is MNHEY and CDR2 SMNVEV (reference sequence).

This clonotype has at least ten counts. This sequence joins TRBV7-2 and TRBJ1-2; 9 nucleotides align to TRBD1. The CDR3 is 15 amino acids. Germline values: CDR1 SGHTA, CDR2 FQGNSA. V gave up 5 bases and J gave up 2 bases; unmatched junction bases: 6. CDR3 in amino acids: CASSPLGQGNYGYTF. DNA for the CDR3: TGTGCCAGCAGCCCCTTAGGACAGGGGAACTATGGCTACACCTTC. The full variable domain, in which reference TRBV7-2 and TRBJ1-2 provide the parts outside the CDR3, is GAGVSQSPSNKVTEKGKDVELRCDPISGHTALYWYRQSLGQGLEFLIYFQGNSAPDKSGLPSDRFSAERTGGSVSTLTIQRTQQEDSAVYLCASSPLGQGNYGYTFGSGTRLTVV.

This clonotype has at least ten counts. The chain employs TRBV27 and TRBJ1-6; D gene ambiguous. The germline V gene has CDR1 MNHEY and CDR2 SMNVEV (reference sequence). V lost 6 bases to trimming and J lost 6 bases, with 12 bases between them. CDR3 length: 14 amino acids. The DNA for the CDR3 is TGTGCCAGCAGCCTCTACAGTGCTAATTCACCCCTCCACTTT. Its protein product is CASSLYSANSPLHF.

J is TRBJ2-1 and V is TRBV6-4, with 9 positions matching TRBD2. Germline V gene sequence: CDR1 MRHNA, CDR2 SNTAGT. Trimming cost V 2 bases and J 6 bases; bases outside gene matches: 5. The CDR3 extends over 15 amino acids. In nucleotides, the CDR3 is TGTGCCAGCAGTGACGCGGGGGGGGCGATCAATGAGCAGTTCTTC. This encodes CASSDAGGAINEQFF.